This T cell receptor beta chain was retrieved from a study of shared clonotypes between healthy human individuals. Findings of the study overall: The naive CD4 repertoires of a handful of donors were compared, and approximately 5.3% of clonotypes were shared.

Only in-frame clones appear in the TCRdb table, and some are missing; sequencing was by immunoSEQ multiplex PCR. The sample lists about 2.4 million clones; over 85% were seen once. As regards this clone: Its cognate antigen is unknown.

V lost 5 bases, J lost 6 bases, and 19 bases lay in between. CDR1 and CDR2 from the germline V gene are SNHLY and FYNNEI. The CDR3 contains 16 residues. This sequence was found in a man in his late teens or twenties in good health. The chain uses TRBV2 and TRBJ2-2; D assignment may be TRBD1 or TRBD2 (5 bases each). Sequencing was done on a sample of naive CD4+ T cells sorted from blood. Noted subset: CD45RA+ positively selected. The CDR3 loop reads CASSPTGTRSAGELFF. CDR3 DNA: TGTGCCAGCAGTCCTACCGGGACCCGTTCCGCCGGGGAGCTGTTTTTT.